This T cell receptor beta chain is from a study of blood T cell repertoires in COVID-19. Study-wide context: Whether acute or convalescent, the COVID-19 samples came from the United States, Italy and Spain.

CDR3 length: 13 amino acids. Trimming shortened V by 5 bases and J by 2 bases, and 9 bases separated the two germline ends. Generated by immunoSEQ multiplex PCR, the TCRdb table keeps only in-frame clones and is missing some. The sample has approximately 310,000 clones, 85% seen once. Exposed volunteers were people who met a COVID-19 case within 2 weeks before study entry. The genes are TRBV12-3 or TRBV12-4 and TRBJ1-2, with unresolved D. This receptor was taken from a woman under 40 who had been exposed to COVID-19. Sequenced: PBMCs or T cells enriched from blood (not recorded which). In nucleotides, the CDR3 is TGTGCCAGCAGTCGAACAGAAAACTATGGCTACACCTTC. Its protein product is CASSRTENYGYTF.